Following are 5 T cell receptor beta chains from one sample sequenced in a study of T cells in Graves' hyperthyroidism and ophthalmopathy. RNA transcripts served as the template for amplifying TCR beta CDR3 regions. A first-round RT-PCR of the TCR CDR3 used the HTBI primer set. TCRdb used MiXCR to reprocess the multiplex PCR reads, holding one entry per CDR3 protein. Seen here are roughly 240,000 distinct CDR3 sequences, about 15% observed once, and the top ten hold about 29%. Source material: blood. These receptors all come from a woman under 30 with Graves' ophthalmopathy.

This clonotype was seen ten or more times. A junction end diverges from the germline sequence, so it may reflect a read error. This chain connects TRBV6-1 to TRBJ1-1, with 10 bases that match TRBD1. CDR1 and CDR2 (germline): MNHNS, SASEGT. The length of the CDR3 is 14 residues. The CDR3 DNA reads as TGTGCCAGCCGACCGGGACAGGGGAACGCTGAAGCTTTCTTT. It encodes CASRPGQGNAEAFF.

Worth noting for this clonotype: A read error is possible here, since a much larger clone lies one base away. The CDR3 DNA sequence: TGTGCCATCCGTAGCCAGACCGGGGAGCTGTTTTTT. It specifies CAIRSQTGELFF. The chain joins TRBV7-6 to TRBJ2-2; no firm D call. Germline V gene sequence: CDR1 SGHVS, CDR2 FNYEAQ. Trimming removed 10 bases from V and 5 bases from J, with 11 bases in between. The CDR3 loop spans 12 amino acids. Variable domain in full (rest from reference TRBV7-6 and TRBJ2-2): GAGVSQSPRYKVTKRGQDVALRCDPISGHVSLYWYRQALGQGPEFLTYFNYEAQQDKSGLPNDRFSAERPEGSISTLTIQRTEQRDSAMYRCAIRSQTGELFFGEGSRLTVL.

This clonotype occurred many times. The gene calls are TRBV12-3 or TRBV12-4 and TRBJ1-5, with D unclear. V dropped 5 bases and J dropped 6 bases, with 14 bases sitting between them. This CDR3 region has 14 residues. CDR3 protein: CASSLHQLGQPQHF. In DNA form, the CDR3 reads TGTGCCAGCAGTCTACACCAACTTGGTCAGCCCCAGCATTTT.

This clonotype appeared many times. The rearrangement links TRBV6-1 to TRBJ1-4; D possibly corresponds to TRBD1 (6 bases). Looked up from germline, CDR1 is MNHNS and CDR2 is SASEGT. Trimming took 6 bases from V and 8 from J, leaving 16 bases between them. The CDR3 extends over 14 amino acids. In DNA, the CDR3 is TGTGCCAGCAGCCCCTTGGACAGCCGGGAAAAACTGTTTTTT. As protein: CASSPLDSREKLFF.

The chain couples TRBV2 to TRBJ2-3; 11 bases fit TRBD1. The germline V gene encodes CDR1 SNHLY and CDR2 FYNNEI. J was trimmed by 6 bases and V by 8 bases; bases with no gene match: 4. The CDR3 totals 13 residues. The CDR3: CASGGQGVDTQYF. In nucleotides, the CDR3 is TGTGCCAGCGGGGGACAGGGGGTTGATACGCAGTATTTT. Supplemented by reference TRBV2 and TRBJ2-3, the full variable domain reads EPEVTQTPSHQVTQMGQEVILRCVPISNHLYFYWYRQILGQKVEFLVSFYNNEISEKSEIFDDQFSVERPDGSNFTLKIRSTKLEDSAMYFCASGGQGVDTQYFGPGTRLTVL.